The source of this T cell receptor (beta chain) is a study of cytomegalovirus exposure and HLA in healthy donors. This PCR relied on a set of 60 Vbeta primers and 13 Jbeta primers. Repertoires were generated with immunoSEQ multiplex PCR, while TCRdb's copy carries only in-frame clones and drops some. The table has about 190,000 clones, over 70% seen once. V shed 2 bases and J shed 3 bases, with 10 bases lying between them. Germline CDR1 SGHVS, CDR2 FNYEAQ. The CDR3 has 15 residues. This clone occurred once. Sequencing was done on a sample of PBMCs. The chain has TRBV7-6 and TRBJ1-4, with a weak D call TRBD1 (5 bases). The receptor was derived from a woman aged 18 to 35 in good health and CMV-seronegative. Here the CDR3 DNA reads TGTGCCAGCAGCTTATCGGCGGGGGCTAATGAAAAACTGTTTTTT. Its translation is CASSLSAGANEKLFF.